Below are 25 T cell receptor beta chains sequenced from a single sample in a study of OX40 agonist ivuxolimab in advanced cancers. Measured with immunoSEQ multiplex PCR; TCRdb has only the in-frame clones, and not every one. Of about 41,000 clones in the sample, about 81% are singletons; the top ten hold approximately 2.4%. The sequences come from CD4+ or CD8+ T cells sorted from blood, collected in a trial of the OX40 agonist ivuxolimab. The receptors stem from an adult with an advanced solid tumor such as melanoma, head and neck, liver or kidney cancer.

The chain joins TRBV6-5 to TRBJ1-1, with a possible D match to TRBD1 (5 bases). CDR1 and CDR2 from the germline V gene are MNHEY and SVGAGI. This CDR3 comprises 12 residues. V was trimmed by 5 bases and J by 6 bases, leaving 10 bases between them. CDR3 loop: CASSPRTSEAFF. For the CDR3, the DNA is TGTGCCAGCAGTCCCAGGACATCTGAAGCTTTCTTT.

The gene calls are TRBV29-1 and TRBJ2-5, with a possible D match to TRBD1 (6 bases). This CDR3 contains 12 residues. CDR1 SQVTM and CDR2 ANQGSEA come from the germline V gene. Between the trimmed V and J ends, which lost 4 bases and 4 bases, there was a span of 10 bases. CDR3 sequence (DNA): TGCAGCGTTGTATCAGGGGTAGAGACCCAGTACTTC. This encodes CSVVSGVETQYF.

The chain links TRBV29-1 to TRBJ2-3; no clear D gene. The CDR3 runs 13 residues. The V gene's germline CDR1 is SQVTM and CDR2 ANQGSEA. The ends were cut back, 6 bases at V and 2 bases at J, with 12 bases in the middle. For the CDR3, the DNA is TGCAGCGTGGCAGTACCCCCCACAGATACGCAGTATTTT. Amino acid sequence: CSVAVPPTDTQYF.

The table lists this clone with a few counts. The chain is built from TRBV5-1 and TRBJ2-3; D assignment may be TRBD1 or TRBD2 (5 bases each). CDR3 size: 16 residues. The germline CDR1 and CDR2 sequences are SGHRS and YFSETQ. The V and J ends lost 2 bases and 0 bases respectively, with 13 bases between them. The CDR3 loop reads CASSFLGGGSTDTQYF. The CDR3 region has the DNA TGCGCCAGCAGCTTCCTTGGTGGGGGAAGCACAGATACGCAGTATTTT.

This clone has only a few counts. The chain carries TRBV2 and TRBJ2-7; D ambiguous. Looked up from germline, CDR1 is SNHLY and CDR2 is FYNNEI. With 7 bases removed from V and 0 bases from J, the gap between germline ends came to 7 bases. CDR3 size: 12 residues. CDR3 residues: CASIQRSYEQYV. Here the CDR3 DNA reads TGTGCCAGCATCCAGCGCTCCTACGAGCAGTACGTC.

This clone came up once. V is TRBV5-1 and J is TRBJ2-7; TRBD2 agrees at 7 bases. The ends lost 0 bases at V and 2 bases at J; junction bases unmatched: 5. CDR1 and CDR2 (germline): SGHRS, YFSETQ. CDR3 length equals 15 residues. In DNA, the CDR3 is TGCGCCAGCAGCTTGGGTAGCGGGCCTACCTACGAGCAGTACGTC. Translation gives CASSLGSGPTYEQYV.

The V gene is TRBV9, the J gene TRBJ1-2; 9 bases agree with TRBD1. This CDR3 contains 14 residues. The V segment lost 0 bases and the J segment 8 bases; nucleotides outside the gene matches: 5. The germline CDR1 and CDR2 sequences are SGDLS and YYNGEE. The CDR3 DNA sequence: TGTGCCAGCAGCGTAGGGGACAGGGCGACGGGCTACACCTTC. Translation gives CASSVGDRATGYTF.

This clone came up a few times. The rearrangement uses TRBV10-3 and TRBJ1-5; D is possibly TRBD1 (5 bases). The CDR3 length is 14 residues. The germline gives CDR1 ENHRY, CDR2 SYGVKD. Trimming removed 2 bases at V and 7 bases at J, with 12 bases between. The CDR3 sequence is CAISEGGMGQPQHF. In DNA, the CDR3 is TGTGCCATCAGTGAGGGGGGAATGGGCCAGCCCCAGCATTTT.

The V gene is TRBV6-6, the J gene TRBJ2-5; D might be TRBD2 (5 bases). The CDR3 is made up of 13 amino acids. Between the trimmed V and J ends, which lost 5 bases and 9 bases, there was a span of 16 bases. Germline loops: CDR1 MNHNY, CDR2 SVGAGI (reference sequence). CDR3 amino acids: CASSPTPERSQYF. The CDR3 DNA sequence: TGTGCCAGCAGTCCGACCCCTGAGCGGTCCCAGTACTTC.

The chain joins TRBV5-4 to TRBJ2-5, with 14 bases fitting TRBD2. The CDR3 sequence is 16 residues long. Germline CDR1 reads SGHNT; CDR2 reads YYREEE (reference sequence). Trimming removed 2 bases from V and 5 bases from J; junction bases left unmatched: 5. Written as DNA, the CDR3 is TGTGCCAGCAGCTTTGGGACTAGCGGGAGCGGGGAGACCCAGTACTTC. Protein: CASSFGTSGSGETQYF.

This clone is medium-sized (0.01 to 0.1%) in the sample. The rearrangement uses TRBV2 and TRBJ1-5; the D is unclear. Per germline, CDR1 SNHLY and CDR2 FYNNEI. CDR3 length: 14 amino acids. V was cut by 4 bases and J by 3 bases, with 10 bases left in between. The CDR3 DNA sequence: TGTGCCAGCAGTGTATTAGGTAACAATCAGCCCCAGCATTTT. Translated: CASSVLGNNQPQHF.

The chain couples TRBV7-8 to TRBJ2-2; TRBD2 aligns across 10 bases. CDR1 is SGHVS, CDR2 FQNEAQ, per germline. The V gene end was trimmed by 6 bases and the J gene end by 5 bases; junction bases not matched to a gene: 9. The CDR3 runs 16 residues. In DNA form, the CDR3 reads TGTGCCAGCAGACCTGGGGGTAGCGGGAGGACCGGGGAGCTGTTTTTT. It translates to CASRPGGSGRTGELFF.

The rearrangement uses TRBV11-2 and TRBJ1-2; 8 bases line up with TRBD1. This CDR3 contains 13 residues. Germline loops: CDR1 SGHAT, CDR2 FQNNGV. Trimming at V came to 5 bases and at J to 8 bases, leaving 7 bases not matched to a gene. For the CDR3, the DNA is TGTGCCAGCAGCCCGCCGACAGGGGTAGGCTACACCTTC. Protein product: CASSPPTGVGYTF.

The chain couples TRBV7-3 to TRBJ2-1; a weak D match, TRBD2 (6 bases). The CDR3 has 15 amino acids. Germline assignment: CDR1 SGHTA and CDR2 FQGTGA. Trimming took 4 bases from V and 5 from J, leaving 15 bases between them. This CDR3 reads CASSSPGTGNNEQFF. The DNA of the CDR3 is TGTGCCAGCAGCTCTCCCGGGACTGGAAACAATGAGCAGTTCTTC.

This clone has only one observation. The rearrangement joins TRBV6-4 to TRBJ1-1; the D gene is possibly TRBD1 (5 bases). V was clipped by 2 bases and J by 4 bases, with 17 bases between them. CDR1 and CDR2 (germline): MRHNA, SNTAGT. The CDR3 is 16 amino acids. CDR3 sequence reads: CASSDTAAGLGTEAFF. The DNA for the CDR3 is TGTGCCAGCAGTGACACGGCGGCGGGACTTGGCACTGAAGCTTTCTTT.

This chain's CDR3 is CASSFSTGTDNQYF. DNA of the CDR3: TGTGCCAGCAGCTTTAGTACCGGGACAGACAATCAGTACTTC. V gene TRBV5-6 combines with J gene TRBJ2-4, with 7 bases lining up with TRBD1. The CDR3 has 14 residues. V lost 2 bases and J lost 12; bases outside the gene matches: 11. Germline loops: CDR1 SGHDT, CDR2 YYEEEE.

V gene TRBV5-1 combines with J gene TRBJ2-7, with D unresolved. The V end lost 0 bases, the J end lost 2 bases, and 6 bases lay between the germline ends. The CDR3 is 13 residues long. CDR1 is SGHRS, CDR2 YFSETQ, per germline. The CDR3 region is CASSLDGPYEQYF. DNA of the CDR3: TGCGCCAGCAGCTTGGACGGTCCCTACGAGCAGTACTTC.

The chain links TRBV5-1 to TRBJ2-2; TRBD2 is a possible D gene (6 bases). The V gene lost 4 bases and the J gene lost 5 bases, with 12 bases spanning the gap. The CDR3 runs to 14 residues. CDR1 is SGHRS, CDR2 YFSETQ, per germline. The CDR3 loop is CASSLGTLTGELFF. As DNA, the CDR3 is TGCGCCAGCAGCCTAGGGACTCTAACCGGGGAGCTGTTTTTT.

The V gene is TRBV6-5, the J gene TRBJ1-1; TRBD1 matches at 10 bases. V lost 4 bases to trimming and J lost 5 bases; unmatched junction nucleotides: 7. CDR3 length: 15 amino acids. Looked up from germline, CDR1 is MNHEY and CDR2 is SVGAGI. CDR3 sequence reads: CASSSQTGGSTEAFF. The CDR3 bases are TGTGCCAGCAGTTCCCAGACAGGGGGCTCAACTGAAGCTTTCTTT.

The chain joins TRBV6-5 to TRBJ2-1; D is possibly TRBD2 (5 bases). V was clipped by 4 bases and J by 4 bases, with 8 bases between them. CDR1 and CDR2 (germline): MNHEY, SVGAGI. The CDR3 spans 13 residues. The CDR3 region has the DNA TGTGCCAGCAGTTTTCGGGAATACAATGAGCAGTTCTTC. As protein: CASSFREYNEQFF.

This chain uses TRBV11-3 with TRBJ1-1; D might be TRBD1 (5 bases). The CDR3 consists of 15 residues. V shed 1 base and J shed 1 base, with 10 bases lying between them. Germline assignment: CDR1 SGHNT and CDR2 YENEEA. This chain's CDR3 is CASSLGPGPNTEAFF. CDR3 nucleotides: TGTGCCAGCAGCTTAGGTCCGGGACCGAACACTGAAGCTTTCTTT.

V gene TRBV18 combines with J gene TRBJ2-7; D is perhaps TRBD2 (6 bases). V lost 4 bases, J lost 6 bases, and 16 bases lay in between. Germline loops: CDR1 KGHSH, CDR2 LQKENI. The CDR3 loop spans 14 amino acids. In DNA form, the CDR3 reads TGTGCCAGCTCACGGGCAGGGAGGAGTTCCGAGCAGTACGTC. Translating gives CASSRAGRSSEQYV.

V and J are TRBV29-1 and TRBJ2-1; TRBD2 matches 8 bases. The CDR3 is made up of 13 amino acids. With 3 bases clipped from V and 5 bases from J, the junction kept 3 bases outside the gene matches. The germline gives CDR1 SQVTM, CDR2 ANQGSEA. CDR3 bases: TGCAGCGTTGATAGCGGGAAACACAATGAGCAGTTCTTC. Translated: CSVDSGKHNEQFF.

The chain couples TRBV9 to TRBJ1-4, with a weak D call TRBD1 (6 bases). Germline V gene lookup returns CDR1 SGDLS and CDR2 YYNGEE. This CDR3 has 14 amino acids. Trimming cost V 2 bases and J 7 bases, with 12 bases left between them. The CDR3 nucleotides read TGTGCCAGCAGCGTCACCAGGGGTGGTGAAAAACTGTTTTTT. It yields the protein CASSVTRGGEKLFF.

This sequence joins TRBV19 and TRBJ2-6; D is uncertain. CDR1 is LNHDA and CDR2 is SQIVND in the germline V gene (reference sequence). The CDR3 consists of 14 residues. The V end lost 3 bases, the J end lost 3 bases, and 6 bases lay between the germline ends. Here the CDR3 DNA reads TGTGCCAGTAGTATTAGGCTTGGGGCCAACGTCCTGACTTTC. As protein: CASSIRLGANVLTF. Variable domain in full (rest from reference TRBV19 and TRBJ2-6): DGGITQSPKYLFRKEGQNVTLSCEQNLNHDAMYWYRQDPGQGLRLIYYSQIVNDFQKGDIAEGYSVSREKKESFPLTVTSAQKNPTAFYLCASSIRLGANVLTFGAGSRLTVL.